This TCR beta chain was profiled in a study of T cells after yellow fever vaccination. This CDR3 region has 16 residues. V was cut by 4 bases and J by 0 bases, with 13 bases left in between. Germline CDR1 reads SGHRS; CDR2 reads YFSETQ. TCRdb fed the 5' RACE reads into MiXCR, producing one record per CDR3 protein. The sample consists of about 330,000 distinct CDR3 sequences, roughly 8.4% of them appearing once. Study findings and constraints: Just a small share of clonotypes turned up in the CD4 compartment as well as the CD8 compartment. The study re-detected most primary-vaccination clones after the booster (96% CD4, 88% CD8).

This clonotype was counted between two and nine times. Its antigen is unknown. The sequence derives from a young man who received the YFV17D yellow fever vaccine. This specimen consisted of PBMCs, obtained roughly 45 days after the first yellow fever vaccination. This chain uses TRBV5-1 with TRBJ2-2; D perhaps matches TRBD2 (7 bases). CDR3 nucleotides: TGCGCCAGCAGCGGCGGCGGGGGCCCGAACACCGGGGAGCTGTTTTTT. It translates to CASSGGGGPNTGELFF.